Listed here are 22 T cell receptor beta chains from one sample, sequenced in a study of Ad26.COV2.S vaccination and SARS-CoV-2 variants. This table comes from immunoSEQ multiplex PCR, and its TCRdb copy is limited to in-frame clones, with some not included. This sample has around 7,000 clones, with less than 90% found just once. Specimen: peripheral blood, collected after recovery from COVID-19. All receptors come from a human donor who had recovered from COVID-19.

The chain is built from TRBV7-2 and TRBJ2-1, with unresolved D. This CDR3 comprises 14 residues. With 1 base removed from V and 6 bases from J, the gap between germline ends came to 10 bases. Germline CDR1 is SGHTA and CDR2 is FQGNSA. The CDR3 region is CASSLVSASNEQFF. The CDR3 DNA reads as TGTGCCAGCAGCTTAGTAAGTGCTAGCAATGAGCAGTTCTTC.

The gene calls are TRBV28 and TRBJ1-3; D is possibly TRBD1 (5 bases). In germline, CDR1 is MDHEN, CDR2 SYDVKM. Trimming removed 6 bases from V and 0 bases from J, with 15 bases in between. This CDR3 is built from 16 residues. CDR3: CASRTPGASSGNTIYF. CDR3 in DNA: TGTGCCAGCAGAACCCCCGGGGCCTCCTCTGGAAACACCATATATTTT. Combining the CDR3 with reference TRBV28 and TRBJ1-3 gives the whole variable domain DVKVTQSSRYLVKRTGEKVFLECVQDMDHENMFWYRQDPGLGLRLIYFSYDVKMKEKGDIPEGYSVSREKKERFSLILESASTNQTSMYLCASRTPGASSGNTIYFGEGSWLTVV.

J is TRBJ2-3 and V is TRBV6-5, with D uncertain. CDR1 is MNHEY and CDR2 is SVGAGI in the germline V gene. The CDR3 covers 15 residues. The ends were cut back, 2 bases at V and 2 bases at J, with 11 bases in the middle. CDR3 coding DNA: TGTGCCAGCAGTTACAGGGTCGGGTCCACAGATACGCAGTATTTT. This encodes CASSYRVGSTDTQYF.

The chain joins TRBV6-5 to TRBJ1-1; D unclear. CDR3 length: 14 residues. The V end lost 4 bases, the J end lost 4 bases, and 13 bases lay between the germline ends. The germline V gene encodes CDR1 MNHEY and CDR2 SVGAGI. CDR3 protein: CASSFNGRGTEAFF. The CDR3 nucleotides are TGTGCCAGCAGTTTTAATGGGCGGGGCACTGAAGCTTTCTTT.

The chain has TRBV7-2 and TRBJ2-1; D remains unclear. Germline V gene lookup returns CDR1 SGHTA and CDR2 FQGNSA. This CDR3 is built from 15 residues. The germline V and J ends were trimmed by 4 bases and 0 bases, with 10 bases remaining between them. DNA for the CDR3: TGTGCCAGCAGCTCGTTTCCCAGCTCCTACAATGAGCAGTTCTTC. Translating gives CASSSFPSSYNEQFF. Full variable domain (remainder filled in from reference TRBV7-2 and TRBJ2-1): GAGVSQSPSNKVTEKGKDVELRCDPISGHTALYWYRQSLGQGLEFLIYFQGNSAPDKSGLPSDRFSAERTGGSVSTLTIQRTQQEDSAVYLCASSSFPSSYNEQFFGPGTRLTVL.

The chain combines TRBV7-9 with TRBJ2-2, with TRBD2 as a possible D gene (5 bases). The CDR3 loop spans 14 amino acids. V shed 5 bases and J shed 3 bases, with 10 bases lying between them. Per germline, CDR1 SEHNR and CDR2 FQNEAQ (reference sequence). CDR3 in DNA: TGTGCCAGCAGCCCAGAGGGTTACACCGGGGAGCTGTTTTTT. The encoded protein is CASSPEGYTGELFF.

The rearrangement uses TRBV11-2 and TRBJ2-3; 14 nucleotides line up with TRBD2. With 0 bases clipped from V and 1 base from J, the junction kept 3 bases outside the gene matches. The CDR3 sequence is 18 residues long. Looked up from germline, CDR1 is SGHAT and CDR2 is FQNNGV. Here the CDR3 DNA reads TGTGCCAGCAGCTTAGATGGACTAGCGGGGGGTCGCACAGATACGCAGTATTTT. This encodes CASSLDGLAGGRTDTQYF.

V usage is TRBV18 and J usage is TRBJ1-5; 9 bases fit TRBD1. With V trimmed by 3 bases and J by 10 bases, 7 bases remained unmatched. The CDR3 totals 14 residues. The germline V gene has CDR1 KGHSH and CDR2 LQKENI. The CDR3 nucleotides read TGTGCCAGCTCACCGGGACAGGGAATCAGCCCCCAGCATTTT. It translates to CASSPGQGISPQHF.

This clone has just one count. The V and J genes are TRBV19 and TRBJ2-2, with 10 bases matching TRBD1. Germline CDR1 and CDR2: LNHDA and SQIVND (reference sequence). The CDR3 length is 15 residues. V shed 5 bases, J shed 4 bases, and the junction held 4 bases outside the gene matches. The CDR3 nucleotides are TGTGCCAGTAGTCTCGACAGGGGGCCCACCGGGGAGCTGTTTTTT. This codes for CASSLDRGPTGELFF. The full variable domain, in which reference TRBV19 and TRBJ2-2 provide the parts outside the CDR3, is DGGITQSPKYLFRKEGQNVTLSCEQNLNHDAMYWYRQDPGQGLRLIYYSQIVNDFQKGDIAEGYSVSREKKESFPLTVTSAQKNPTAFYLCASSLDRGPTGELFFGEGSRLTVL.

This rearrangement joins TRBV27 to TRBJ1-6; weak D call: TRBD1 (6 bases). The CDR3 is made up of 14 amino acids. Germline values: CDR1 MNHEY, CDR2 SMNVEV (reference sequence). V was pared by 5 bases and J by 9 bases, with 14 bases between. The CDR3 loop reads CASSPREGVSPLHF. The CDR3, as DNA: TGTGCCAGCAGTCCCCGGGAGGGGGTTTCACCCCTCCACTTT.

The chain has TRBV5-4 and TRBJ2-7, with TRBD1 matching 8 bases. Germline CDR1 reads SGHNT; CDR2 reads YYREEE (reference sequence). The CDR3 is 15 residues long. The junction had 8 bases not matched to a gene; V was cut back by 4 bases and J by 2 bases. The CDR3 sequence: CASSLVGTGAYEQYF. In DNA form, the CDR3 reads TGTGCCAGCAGCCTGGTTGGGACAGGAGCCTACGAGCAGTACTTC.

This clone came up a few times. CDR3 in DNA: TGTGCCAGCAGCCCGGGAGCGGTGAGCGCTGAAGCTTTCTTT. Translating it yields CASSPGAVSAEAFF. V is TRBV7-6 and J is TRBJ1-1; D uncertain. CDR1 is SGHVS, CDR2 FNYEAQ, per germline. V gave up 5 bases and J gave up 6 bases, with 16 bases separating them. The CDR3 spans 14 residues. Using reference TRBV7-6 and TRBJ1-1 for the parts outside the CDR3, the full variable domain is GAGVSQSPRYKVTKRGQDVALRCDPISGHVSLYWYRQALGQGPEFLTYFNYEAQQDKSGLPNDRFSAERPEGSISTLTIQRTEQRDSAMYRCASSPGAVSAEAFFGQGTRLTVV.

The chain is built from TRBV2 and TRBJ1-5, with D maybe TRBD1 (6 bases). V lost 6 bases, J lost 2 bases, and 8 bases lay in between. Germline V gene lookup returns CDR1 SNHLY and CDR2 FYNNEI. CDR3 size: 13 residues. The CDR3 protein is CASRDRRNQPQHF. As DNA, the CDR3 is TGTGCCAGCAGGGACAGACGCAATCAGCCCCAGCATTTT.

The J gene is TRBJ1-2, the V gene TRBV7-2; D is unresolved. This CDR3 spans 14 amino acids. The ends were cut back, 4 bases at V and 8 bases at J, with 17 bases in the middle. Germline assignment: CDR1 SGHTA and CDR2 FQGNSA. The CDR3 DNA sequence: TGTGCCAGCAGCTCAGGAGGGCGACGAGGGGGCTACACCTTC. Protein: CASSSGGRRGGYTF.

The chain recombines TRBV11-3 with TRBJ2-3; 9 positions agree with TRBD2. V lost 5 bases and J lost 0; bases outside the gene matches: 3. This CDR3 has 15 residues. Germline V CDR1 and CDR2: SGHNT, YENEEA. The CDR3 bases are TGTGCCAGCAGCGTTACTAGCGGGAGCACAGATACGCAGTATTTT. Translation gives CASSVTSGSTDTQYF.

The chain carries TRBV9 and TRBJ1-1; D unresolved. The CDR3 extends over 14 amino acids. V lost 4 bases and J 0 bases, leaving 10 bases between the germline ends. CDR1 SGDLS and CDR2 YYNGEE come from the germline V gene. CDR3 coding DNA: TGTGCCAGCAGCCGAACCACCATGAACACTGAAGCTTTCTTT. Amino acid sequence: CASSRTTMNTEAFF.

The CDR3 loop reads CASSYATGRDTEAFF. Here the CDR3 DNA reads TGTGCCAGCAGTTACGCGACAGGTCGGGACACTGAAGCTTTCTTT. The chain carries TRBV6-5 and TRBJ1-1; weak D call: TRBD1 (6 bases). The CDR3 consists of 15 residues. In germline, CDR1 is MNHEY, CDR2 SVGAGI. The germline V and J ends were trimmed by 2 bases and 3 bases, with 13 bases remaining between them.

This clone was seen just once. The DNA for the CDR3 is TGCGCCAGCAGCTTGGGTAGCGGGACTAGCAGGTGGACAGATACGCAGTATTTT. Its protein is CASSLGSGTSRWTDTQYF. The chain is built from TRBV5-1 and TRBJ2-3; TRBD2 agrees at 9 bases. Germline CDR1 reads SGHRS; CDR2 reads YFSETQ. Trimming at V came to 0 bases and at J to 3 bases, leaving 11 bases not matched to a gene. The CDR3 runs to 18 residues.

The gene calls are TRBV11-2 and TRBJ2-2; 9 bases align to TRBD1. Unmatched junction bases numbered 8, after V lost 6 bases and J lost 3 bases. The CDR3 sequence is 16 residues long. CDR1 is SGHAT, CDR2 FQNNGV, per germline. The CDR3 DNA reads as TGTGCCAGCAGATCCTACAGGGGGCGGTACACCGGGGAGCTGTTTTTT. Encoded protein: CASRSYRGRYTGELFF.

The rearrangement uses TRBV7-9 and TRBJ1-4; possible D gene TRBD1, 6 bases. Trimming cost V 3 bases and J 6 bases, with 11 bases left between them. Germline V CDR1 and CDR2: SEHNR, FQNEAQ (reference sequence). The CDR3 covers 14 residues. CDR3 in DNA: TGTGCCAGCAGCTTGGGAGGGGGGGATGAAAAACTGTTTTTT. Protein product: CASSLGGGDEKLFF.

The chain employs TRBV6-2 or TRBV6-3 and TRBJ2-1; no definite D call. CDR3 length: 13 residues. Per germline, CDR1 MNHEY and CDR2 SVGEGT. V was pared by 4 bases and J by 15 bases, with 19 bases between. Written as DNA, the CDR3 is TGTGCCAGCAGTTGGGTAATTGGGGATTCTGGGTTCTTC. Its protein product is CASSWVIGDSGFF.

This clone was counted a single time. The V and J genes are TRBV20-1 and TRBJ1-2; possible D gene TRBD1, 5 bases. Germline V gene data show CDR1 as DFQATT and CDR2 as SNEGSKA (reference sequence). Between the trimmed V and J ends, which lost 3 bases and 7 bases, there was a span of 12 bases. The CDR3 sequence is 12 residues long. The CDR3 coding sequence is TGCAGTGCTAGTCTGGGGGAGGTTGGCTACACCTTC. Protein product: CSASLGEVGYTF.